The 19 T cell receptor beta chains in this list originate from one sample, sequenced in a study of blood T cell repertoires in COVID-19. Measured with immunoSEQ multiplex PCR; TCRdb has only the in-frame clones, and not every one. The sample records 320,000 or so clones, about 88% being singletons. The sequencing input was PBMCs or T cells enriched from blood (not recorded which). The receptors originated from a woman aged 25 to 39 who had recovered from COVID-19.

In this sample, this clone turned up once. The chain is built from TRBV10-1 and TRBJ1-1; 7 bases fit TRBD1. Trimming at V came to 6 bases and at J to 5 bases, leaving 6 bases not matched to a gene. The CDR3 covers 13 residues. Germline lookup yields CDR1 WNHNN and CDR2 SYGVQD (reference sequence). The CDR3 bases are TGCGCCAGCAGCCTCCGGGACAGTACTGAAGCTTTCTTT. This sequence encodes CASSLRDSTEAFF.

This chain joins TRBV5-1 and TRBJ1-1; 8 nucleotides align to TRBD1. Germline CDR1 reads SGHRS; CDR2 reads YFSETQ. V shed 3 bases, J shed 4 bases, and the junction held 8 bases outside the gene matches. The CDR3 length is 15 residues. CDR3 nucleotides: TGCGCCAGCAGCTCAACGACAGGGGAAGCCACTGAAGCTTTCTTT. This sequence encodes CASSSTTGEATEAFF.

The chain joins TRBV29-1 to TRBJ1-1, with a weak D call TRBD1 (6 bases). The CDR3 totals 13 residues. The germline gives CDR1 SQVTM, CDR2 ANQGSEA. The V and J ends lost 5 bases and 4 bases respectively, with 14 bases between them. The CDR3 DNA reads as TGCAGCGTTACCCGAGGGGGTGGCACTGAAGCTTTCTTT. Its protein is CSVTRGGGTEAFF.

The CDR3 region is CASSYSGGMTGELFF. In DNA form, the CDR3 reads TGTGCCAGCAGTTACTCAGGGGGTATGACCGGGGAGCTGTTTTTT. The genes are TRBV6-5 and TRBJ2-2; perhaps TRBD1 as D (6 bases). This CDR3 contains 15 residues. CDR1 MNHEY and CDR2 SVGAGI come from the germline V gene. V was cut by 0 bases and J by 5 bases, with 10 bases left in between.

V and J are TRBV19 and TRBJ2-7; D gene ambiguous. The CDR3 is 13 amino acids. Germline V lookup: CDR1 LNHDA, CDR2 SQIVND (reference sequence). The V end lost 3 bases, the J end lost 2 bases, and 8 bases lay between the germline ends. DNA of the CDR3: TGTGCCAGTAGTATTTCTCCGGCCTACGAGCAGTACTTC. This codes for CASSISPAYEQYF.

The DNA of the CDR3 is TGCGCCAGCAGCCAAGGTCGGGCTTGGGGGGGCGTTAGCTCCTACAATGAGCAGTTCTTC. It specifies CASSQGRAWGGVSSYNEQFF. J is TRBJ2-1 and V is TRBV4-1; TRBD2 might be the D (7 bases). Trimming shortened V by 1 base and J by 0 bases, and 22 bases separated the two germline ends. This CDR3 has 20 amino acids. The germline gives CDR1 MGHRA, CDR2 YSYEKL.

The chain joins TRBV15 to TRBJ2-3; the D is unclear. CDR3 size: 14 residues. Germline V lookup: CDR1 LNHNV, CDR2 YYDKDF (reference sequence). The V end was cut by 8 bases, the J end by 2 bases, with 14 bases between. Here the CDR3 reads CATSLLVTTDTQYF. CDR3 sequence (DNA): TGTGCCACCTCTCTCTTAGTAACCACAGATACGCAGTATTTT.

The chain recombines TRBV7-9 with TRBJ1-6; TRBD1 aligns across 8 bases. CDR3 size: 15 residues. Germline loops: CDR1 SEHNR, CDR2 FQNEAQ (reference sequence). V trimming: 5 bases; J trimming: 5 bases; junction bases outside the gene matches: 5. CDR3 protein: CASSTGQGDNSPLHF. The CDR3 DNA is TGTGCCAGCAGCACCGGACAGGGAGATAATTCACCCCTCCACTTT.

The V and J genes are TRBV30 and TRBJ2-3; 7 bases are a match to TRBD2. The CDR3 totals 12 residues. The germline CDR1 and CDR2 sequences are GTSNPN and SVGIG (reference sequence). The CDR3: CASAGITDTQYF. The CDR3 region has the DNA TGTGCTTCAGCGGGGATCACAGATACGCAGTATTTT.

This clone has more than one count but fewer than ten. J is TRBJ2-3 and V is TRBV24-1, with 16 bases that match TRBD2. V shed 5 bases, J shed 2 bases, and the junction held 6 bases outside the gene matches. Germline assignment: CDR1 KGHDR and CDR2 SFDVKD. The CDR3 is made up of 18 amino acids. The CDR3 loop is CATSALGLAGGTTDTQYF. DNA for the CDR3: TGTGCCACCAGTGCCTTGGGACTAGCGGGGGGGACCACAGATACGCAGTATTTT.

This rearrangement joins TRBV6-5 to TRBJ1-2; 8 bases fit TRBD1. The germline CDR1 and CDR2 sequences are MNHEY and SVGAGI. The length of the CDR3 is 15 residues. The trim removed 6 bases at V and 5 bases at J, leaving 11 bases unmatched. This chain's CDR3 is CASRRPGQDAYGYTF. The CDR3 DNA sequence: TGTGCCAGCAGACGACCGGGACAGGATGCATATGGCTACACCTTC.

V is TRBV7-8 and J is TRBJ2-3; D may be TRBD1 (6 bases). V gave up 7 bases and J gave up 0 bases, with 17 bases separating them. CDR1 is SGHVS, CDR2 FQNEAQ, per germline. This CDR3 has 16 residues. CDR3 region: CASTIKQGFSTDTQYF. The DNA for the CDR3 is TGTGCCAGCACCATAAAACAGGGATTCAGCACAGATACGCAGTATTTT. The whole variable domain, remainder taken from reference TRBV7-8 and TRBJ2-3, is GAGVSQSPRYKVAKRGQDVALRCDPISGHVSLFWYQQALGQGPEFLTYFQNEAQLDKSGLPSDRFFAERPEGSVSTLKIQRTQQEDSAVYLCASTIKQGFSTDTQYFGPGTRLTVL.

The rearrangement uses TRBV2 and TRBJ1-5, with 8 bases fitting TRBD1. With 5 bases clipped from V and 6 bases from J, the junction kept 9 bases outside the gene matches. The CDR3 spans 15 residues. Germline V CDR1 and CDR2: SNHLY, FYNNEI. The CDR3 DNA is TGTGCCAGCAGTTCCGGGACAGGATCTGTTCAGCCCCAGCATTTT. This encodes CASSSGTGSVQPQHF.

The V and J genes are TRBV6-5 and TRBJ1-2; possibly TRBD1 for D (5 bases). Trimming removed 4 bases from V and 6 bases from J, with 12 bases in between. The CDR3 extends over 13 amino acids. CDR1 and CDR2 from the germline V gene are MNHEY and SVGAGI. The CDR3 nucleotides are TGTGCCAGCAGTTCGGGGGAAGCCCATGGCTACACCTTC. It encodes CASSSGEAHGYTF.

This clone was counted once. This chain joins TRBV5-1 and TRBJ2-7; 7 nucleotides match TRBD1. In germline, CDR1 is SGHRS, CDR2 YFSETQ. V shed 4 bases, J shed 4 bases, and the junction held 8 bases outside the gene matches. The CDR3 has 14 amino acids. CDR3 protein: CASSPGTAKYEQYF. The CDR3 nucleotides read TGCGCCAGCAGCCCCGGGACAGCCAAGTACGAGCAGTACTTC. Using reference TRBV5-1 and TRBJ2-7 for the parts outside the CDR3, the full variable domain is KAGVTQTPRYLIKTRGQQVTLSCSPISGHRSVSWYQQTPGQGLQFLFEYFSETQRNKGNFPGRFSGRQFSNSRSEMNVSTLELGDSALYLCASSPGTAKYEQYFGPGTRLTVT.

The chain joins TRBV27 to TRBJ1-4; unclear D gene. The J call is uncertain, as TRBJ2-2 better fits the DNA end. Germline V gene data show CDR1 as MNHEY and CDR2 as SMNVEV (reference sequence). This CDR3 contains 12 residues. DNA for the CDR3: TGTGCCAGCAGTTTATCGGGGAGGGAGCTGTTTTTT. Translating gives CASSLSGRELFF.

The CDR3 loop is CASSSDGDSGNTIYF. CDR3 nucleotide sequence: TGTGCCAGCAGTTCCGACGGAGACTCTGGAAACACCATATATTTT. The rearrangement uses TRBV11-2 and TRBJ1-3; unclear D gene. This CDR3 spans 15 amino acids. Germline V gives CDR1 SGHAT, CDR2 FQNNGV. Trimming pared 6 bases from V and 0 bases from J, leaving 12 bases between.

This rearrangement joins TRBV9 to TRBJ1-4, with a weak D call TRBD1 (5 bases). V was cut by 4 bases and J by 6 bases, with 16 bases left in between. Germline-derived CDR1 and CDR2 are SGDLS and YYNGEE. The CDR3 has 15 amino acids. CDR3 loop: CASSPRGDQYEKLFF. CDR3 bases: TGTGCCAGCAGCCCTCGGGGGGATCAATATGAAAAACTGTTTTTT.

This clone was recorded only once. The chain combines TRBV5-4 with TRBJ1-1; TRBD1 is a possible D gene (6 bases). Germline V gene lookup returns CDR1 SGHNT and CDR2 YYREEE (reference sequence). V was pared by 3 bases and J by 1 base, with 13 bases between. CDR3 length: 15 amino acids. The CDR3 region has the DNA TGTGCCAGCAGCTCCTCCCCGACAGGGAACACTGAAGCTTTCTTT. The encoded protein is CASSSSPTGNTEAFF.